This T cell receptor beta chain was retrieved from a study of blood T cell repertoires in COVID-19. Looking at the study overall: Sources were T cells, B-cell-depleted T cells, or PBMCs; the material itself was cDNA or gDNA.

In germline, CDR1 is MNHEY, CDR2 SVGEGT. The V end was cut by 3 bases, the J end by 6 bases, with 11 bases between. The CDR3 extends over 14 amino acids. Under the authors' procedure: The assay estimated nucleated cells by amplifying reference gene primers. Sequencing was performed with immunoSEQ multiplex PCR; in TCRdb, only in-frame clones are kept and a portion is missing. V and J calls plus clone size are reproduced from that table; the DNA served to infer D and trimming. The sample contains 120,000 to 150,000 clones, over 75% of which appear only once. The sequence derives from a man in his sixties with active or convalescent COVID-19. The chain recombines TRBV6-2 or TRBV6-3 with TRBJ1-4, with D perhaps matching TRBD1 (5 bases). Material: peripheral blood. CDR3 DNA: TGTGCCAGCAGTTATGGCAGGGTGGATGAAAAACTGTTTTTT. Amino acids: CASSYGRVDEKLFF.